The 12 T cell receptor beta chains below were found in one sample sequenced in a study of T cell repertoires and HLA-DP antigens. No antigen has been assigned to these receptors. This table comes from immunoSEQ multiplex PCR, and its TCRdb copy is limited to in-frame clones, with some not included. The sample records around 90,000 clones, roughly nine tenths being singletons. The sample was CD4+ T cells from PBMCs. The receptors were gathered from a man between 50 and 59 years old in good health and CMV-seronegative.

This clone has more than one count but fewer than ten. The chain couples TRBV5-1 to TRBJ1-1; 7 positions agree with TRBD1. The CDR3 runs to 13 residues. After removal of 4 bases from V and 3 bases from J, the junction contained 3 bases not matched to a gene. Germline CDR1 reads SGHRS; CDR2 reads YFSETQ. CDR3 sequence: CASSPQGYTEAFF. CDR3 DNA sequence: TGCGCCAGCAGCCCACAGGGGTACACTGAAGCTTTCTTT. The entire variable domain, with the rest obtained from reference TRBV5-1 and TRBJ1-1, is as follows: KAGVTQTPRYLIKTRGQQVTLSCSPISGHRSVSWYQQTPGQGLQFLFEYFSETQRNKGNFPGRFSGRQFSNSRSEMNVSTLELGDSALYLCASSPQGYTEAFFGQGTRLTVV.

The V and J genes are TRBV27 and TRBJ2-3, with D perhaps matching TRBD2 (6 bases). This CDR3 is 15 amino acids long. V lost 6 bases and J lost 3, with 16 bases in between. Germline assignment: CDR1 MNHEY and CDR2 SMNVEV (reference sequence). CDR3 coding DNA: TGTGCCAGCAGCCGACTTTGGACTAAGACAGATACGCAGTATTTT. Protein: CASSRLWTKTDTQYF.

This clone was detected only a few times. The chain combines TRBV19 with TRBJ1-2, with D possibly matching TRBD1 (6 bases). CDR1 is LNHDA, CDR2 SQIVND, per germline (reference sequence). The V gene lost 0 bases and the J gene lost 14 bases, with 16 bases spanning the gap. The CDR3 covers 13 residues. The CDR3 nucleotides are TGTGCCAGTAGTATAGAGTCCGGCAGGGGCACGACCTTC. It specifies CASSIESGRGTTF.

This clone has only one observation. Other DNA variants within this sample encode the same CDR3. J is TRBJ1-4 and V is TRBV5-1; D might be TRBD1 (6 bases). Trimming stripped 2 bases from V and 7 bases from J, with 12 bases between. The CDR3 has 14 residues. The germline V gene encodes CDR1 SGHRS and CDR2 YFSETQ. The CDR3 spells CASSLGGGSEKLFF. CDR3 nucleotides: TGCGCCAGCAGCTTAGGGGGTGGTTCTGAAAAACTGTTTTTT.

This chain links TRBV7-2 with TRBJ2-5, with D uncertain. The V gene's germline CDR1 is SGHTA and CDR2 FQGNSA. The CDR3 is 13 amino acids. Between the trimmed V and J ends, which lost 1 base and 5 bases, there was a span of 8 bases. The CDR3 DNA sequence: TGTGCCAGCAGCTTAGATGGGATGGAGACCCAGTACTTC. This translates into CASSLDGMETQYF.

J is TRBJ2-7 and V is TRBV7-6, with TRBD1 identical over 8 bases. This CDR3 spans 16 amino acids. Trimming at V came to 2 bases and at J to 4 bases, leaving 10 bases not matched to a gene. Germline V lookup: CDR1 SGHVS, CDR2 FNYEAQ. As DNA, the CDR3 is TGTGCCAGCAGCTTAAATGTGGACAGGGCTTTTTACGAGCAGTACTTC. Translated: CASSLNVDRAFYEQYF.

This clone was detected only once. The chain joins TRBV19 to TRBJ2-4; possibly TRBD1 or TRBD2 for D (5 bases each). V was trimmed by 1 base and J by 7 bases, leaving 14 bases between them. The CDR3 consists of 15 residues. From germline, CDR1 is LNHDA and CDR2 SQIVND (reference sequence). CDR3 protein: CASSIAFGGRNIQYF. CDR3 bases: TGTGCCAGTAGTATAGCCTTTGGGGGAAGGAACATTCAGTACTTC.

The chain uses TRBV21-1 and TRBJ2-6; the table's D call, TRBD2, has no DNA check behind it. TRBV21-1 is shown as a pseudogene. The CDR3 contains 19 residues. The CDR3 DNA sequence: TGTGCCAGCAGCAAGGGGGGAGGGGCACAGCCCTCTGGGGCCAACGTCCTGACTTTC. Translation: CASSKGGGAQPSGANVLTF.

The chain recombines TRBV9 with TRBJ2-1; 10 nucleotides agree with TRBD2. This CDR3 comprises 15 residues. After removal of 4 bases from V and 3 bases from J, the junction contained 4 bases not matched to a gene. In germline, CDR1 is SGDLS, CDR2 YYNGEE. CDR3 coding DNA: TGTGCCAGCAGCCTAGCGGGAGCAGGCTACAATGAGCAGTTCTTC. Translating it yields CASSLAGAGYNEQFF.

V is TRBV27 and J is TRBJ2-3; 13 nucleotides agree with TRBD2. The CDR3 loop spans 19 amino acids. The V gene's germline CDR1 is MNHEY and CDR2 SMNVEV (reference sequence). Trimming removed 5 bases from V and 4 bases from J; junction bases left unmatched: 15. In DNA form, the CDR3 reads TGTGCCAGCAGTCTAACGCGGACTAGCGGGAGCACCCCAGCAGATACGCAGTATTTT. Amino acid sequence: CASSLTRTSGSTPADTQYF.

This clone appeared once. The chain couples TRBV19 to TRBJ2-2; D unclear. V dropped 1 base and J dropped 7 bases, with 10 bases sitting between them. The germline CDR1 and CDR2 sequences are LNHDA and SQIVND (reference sequence). CDR3 length: 14 amino acids. For the CDR3, the DNA is TGTGCCAGTAGTATAGTCACTGCAGTCGGGGAGCTGTTTTTT. Translated, it gives CASSIVTAVGELFF.

V and J are TRBV2 and TRBJ2-1, with 10 bases aligning to TRBD2. V dropped 2 bases and J dropped 9; count of bases not matched to a gene: 7. CDR3 size: 15 residues. Germline assignment: CDR1 SNHLY and CDR2 FYNNEI. The CDR3 loop is CASSETSGGAREQFF. The CDR3 region has the DNA TGTGCCAGCAGTGAAACCAGCGGGGGGGCTCGTGAGCAGTTCTTC.